This is a list of T cell receptor beta chains from one sample in a study of OX40 agonist ivuxolimab in advanced cancers. The table came from immunoSEQ multiplex PCR; TCRdb's copy has only in-frame clones and leaves some out. The table includes some 77,000 clones, approximately 95% detected once. The sequenced sample was CD4+ or CD8+ T cells sorted from blood, obtained in a trial of the OX40 agonist ivuxolimab. The receptors here all came from an adult with an advanced solid tumor such as melanoma, head and neck, liver or kidney cancer. CDR3s include the opening cysteine and the closing phenylalanine or tryptophan. The order of the fields is CDR3 length, V gene, J gene, D gene, clone size, CDR3 protein, CDR3 DNA. The D gene is left open where the match is weak. Clone size is shown for a subset of rows, as once, few, many or a class of expanded clone.

CDR3 length: 10
V gene: TRBV6-4
J gene: TRBJ1-6
D gene: .
clone size: few
CDR3 protein: CELVNSPLHF
CDR3 DNA: TGTGAATTGGTAAATTCACCCCTCCACTTT

CDR3 length: 16
V gene: TRBV7-2
J gene: TRBJ2-1
D gene: TRBD2
clone size: .
CDR3 protein: CASSRLLAGGPQEQFF
CDR3 DNA: TGTGCCAGCAGCCGACTACTAGCGGGGGGGCCGCAGGAGCAGTTCTTC

CDR3 length: 14
V gene: TRBV6-1
J gene: TRBJ2-7
D gene: .
clone size: .
CDR3 protein: CASCQQGVAYEQYF
CDR3 DNA: TGTGCCAGCTGTCAACAGGGTGTTGCCTACGAGCAGTACTTC

CDR3 length: 15
V gene: TRBV7-2
J gene: TRBJ1-3
D gene: TRBD1
clone size: few
CDR3 protein: CASSSQTGFGNTIYF
CDR3 DNA: TGTGCCAGCAGCTCCCAGACAGGGTTCGGAAACACCATATATTTT

CDR3 length: 14
V gene: TRBV19
J gene: TRBJ2-1
D gene: TRBD2
clone size: .
CDR3 protein: CASSGLAGNNEQFF
CDR3 DNA: TGTGCCAGTAGCGGACTAGCGGGGAATAATGAGCAGTTCTTC

CDR3 length: 14
V gene: TRBV27
J gene: TRBJ2-5
D gene: TRBD1
clone size: .
CDR3 protein: CASSSGTAQETQYF
CDR3 DNA: TGTGCCAGCAGTTCCGGGACAGCCCAAGAGACCCAGTACTTC

CDR3 length: 17
V gene: TRBV9
J gene: TRBJ2-3
D gene: TRBD2
clone size: .
CDR3 protein: CASSPGEGIWGTDTQYF
CDR3 DNA: TGTGCCAGCAGCCCGGGGGAGGGAATTTGGGGCACAGATACGCAGTATTTT

CDR3 length: 15
V gene: TRBV29-1
J gene: TRBJ2-3
D gene: TRBD2
clone size: .
CDR3 protein: CSVGSGGVSTDTQYF
CDR3 DNA: TGCAGCGTTGGCTCGGGAGGGGTCAGCACAGATACGCAGTATTTT

CDR3 length: 16
V gene: TRBV28
J gene: TRBJ1-5
D gene: TRBD1
clone size: .
CDR3 protein: CASSWARTGNNQPQHF
CDR3 DNA: TGTGCCAGCAGTTGGGCGCGGACAGGGAACAATCAGCCCCAGCATTTT

CDR3 length: 17
V gene: TRBV4-3
J gene: TRBJ2-2
D gene: TRBD2
clone size: .
CDR3 protein: CASSQDFTSGRAGELFF
CDR3 DNA: TGCGCCAGCAGCCAAGATTTCACTAGCGGGAGGGCCGGGGAGCTGTTTTTT

CDR3 length: 15
V gene: TRBV7-9
J gene: TRBJ1-3
D gene: .
clone size: .
CDR3 protein: CASSLHLSSGNTIYF
CDR3 DNA: TGTGCCAGCAGCCTACATCTTTCCTCTGGAAACACCATATATTTT

CDR3 length: 14
V gene: TRBV30
J gene: TRBJ2-7
D gene: TRBD2
clone size: once
CDR3 protein: CAWSDGRFDYEQYF
CDR3 DNA: TGTGCCTGGAGTGACGGGAGGTTTGACTACGAGCAGTACTTC

CDR3 length: 13
V gene: TRBV25-1
J gene: TRBJ1-3
D gene: .
clone size: .
CDR3 protein: CASSEGPGNTIYF
CDR3 DNA: TGTGCCAGCAGTGAAGGTCCCGGAAACACCATATATTTT

CDR3 length: 15
V gene: TRBV29-1
J gene: TRBJ2-3
D gene: .
clone size: .
CDR3 protein: CSVDPTRNPTDTQYF
CDR3 DNA: TGCAGCGTTGATCCCACTAGGAATCCTACAGATACGCAGTATTTT

CDR3 length: 15
V gene: TRBV6-1
J gene: TRBJ2-7
D gene: TRBD2
clone size: .
CDR3 protein: CASNWGRGETYEQYF
CDR3 DNA: TGTGCCAGCAATTGGGGGCGGGGGGAAACCTACGAGCAGTACTTC

CDR3 length: 14
V gene: TRBV5-1
J gene: TRBJ1-4
D gene: .
clone size: .
CDR3 protein: CASSLESGTEKLFF
CDR3 DNA: TGCGCCAGCAGCTTGGAGTCAGGGACAGAAAAACTGTTTTTT

CDR3 length: 14
V gene: TRBV7-2
J gene: TRBJ1-3
D gene: .
clone size: .
CDR3 protein: CASSQDISGNTIYF
CDR3 DNA: TGTGCCAGCAGCCAAGACATCTCTGGAAACACCATATATTTT

CDR3 length: 16
V gene: TRBV18
J gene: TRBJ1-1
D gene: TRBD1
clone size: .
CDR3 protein: CASSPSLDRRGTEAFF
CDR3 DNA: TGTGCCAGCTCACCAAGTCTGGACAGGAGGGGAACTGAAGCTTTCTTT

CDR3 length: 14
V gene: TRBV28
J gene: TRBJ1-6
D gene: .
clone size: .
CDR3 protein: CATRGAPINSPLHF
CDR3 DNA: TGTGCCACCCGGGGGGCCCCTATTAATTCACCCCTCCACTTT

CDR3 length: 16
V gene: TRBV4-1
J gene: TRBJ1-3
D gene: .
clone size: .
CDR3 protein: CASSPPRGGSGNTIYF
CDR3 DNA: TGCGCCAGCAGCCCACCGAGGGGTGGCTCTGGAAACACCATATATTTT

CDR3 length: 13
V gene: TRBV29-1
J gene: TRBJ1-2
D gene: .
clone size: .
CDR3 protein: CSVAPGEGYGYTF
CDR3 DNA: TGCAGCGTTGCCCCAGGGGAGGGGTATGGCTACACCTTC

CDR3 length: 15
V gene: TRBV19
J gene: TRBJ1-5
D gene: .
clone size: .
CDR3 protein: CASSSIHRVGQPQHF
CDR3 DNA: TGTGCCAGTAGTAGCATCCACAGGGTGGGACAGCCCCAGCATTTT

CDR3 length: 13
V gene: TRBV19
J gene: TRBJ1-6
D gene: TRBD1
clone size: .
CDR3 protein: CASNRGHNSPLHF
CDR3 DNA: TGTGCCAGTAACAGGGGCCATAATTCACCCCTCCACTTT

CDR3 length: 13
V gene: TRBV6-1
J gene: TRBJ1-2
D gene: .
clone size: .
CDR3 protein: CASSEGRNYGYTF
CDR3 DNA: TGTGCCAGCAGTGAGGGACGGAACTATGGCTACACCTTC

CDR3 length: 15
V gene: TRBV7-2
J gene: TRBJ2-1
D gene: .
clone size: .
CDR3 protein: CASSPPGTSNNEQFF
CDR3 DNA: TGTGCCAGCAGCCCGCCTGGGACGTCGAACAATGAGCAGTTCTTC

CDR3 length: 19
V gene: TRBV5-1
J gene: TRBJ2-1
D gene: .
clone size: .
CDR3 protein: CASSIVAGQHPGSYNEQFF
CDR3 DNA: TGCGCCAGCAGCATTGTAGCGGGACAGCATCCGGGCTCCTACAATGAGCAGTTCTTC

CDR3 length: 15
V gene: TRBV27
J gene: TRBJ2-1
D gene: TRBD2
clone size: .
CDR3 protein: CASSLSSGGYDEQFF
CDR3 DNA: TGTGCCAGCAGTTTATCTAGCGGGGGGTACGATGAGCAGTTCTTC

CDR3 length: 15
V gene: TRBV28
J gene: TRBJ1-5
D gene: TRBD1
clone size: .
CDR3 protein: CASTPTGGSNQPQHF
CDR3 DNA: TGTGCCAGCACCCCGACAGGGGGATCTAATCAGCCCCAGCATTTT

CDR3 length: 13
V gene: TRBV6-5
J gene: TRBJ1-1
D gene: .
clone size: .
CDR3 protein: CASRPAVNTEAFF
CDR3 DNA: TGTGCCAGTCGACCCGCGGTGAACACTGAAGCTTTCTTT

CDR3 length: 15
V gene: TRBV6-1
J gene: TRBJ2-1
D gene: TRBD2
clone size: once
CDR3 protein: CASSPRTSGGNEQFF
CDR3 DNA: TGTGCCAGCAGTCCACGGACTAGCGGGGGCAATGAGCAGTTCTTC

CDR3 length: 12
V gene: TRBV2
J gene: TRBJ2-7
D gene: .
clone size: .
CDR3 protein: CASSEASREQYF
CDR3 DNA: TGTGCCAGCAGTGAAGCATCCCGCGAGCAGTACTTC

CDR3 length: 13
V gene: TRBV28
J gene: TRBJ2-1
D gene: .
clone size: .
CDR3 protein: CATRRPLRNEQFF
CDR3 DNA: TGTGCCACCCGGCGTCCCCTACGAAATGAGCAGTTCTTC

CDR3 length: 14
V gene: TRBV18
J gene: TRBJ2-7
D gene: TRBD1
clone size: .
CDR3 protein: CASSRPGQGHEQYF
CDR3 DNA: TGTGCCAGCTCTCGACCGGGACAGGGGCACGAGCAGTACTTC

CDR3 length: 14
V gene: TRBV28
J gene: TRBJ1-1
D gene: TRBD1
clone size: .
CDR3 protein: CASSPQGANTEAFF
CDR3 DNA: TGTGCCAGCAGTCCCCAGGGGGCGAACACTGAAGCTTTCTTT

CDR3 length: 17
V gene: TRBV7-6
J gene: TRBJ2-1
D gene: TRBD2
clone size: .
CDR3 protein: CARKLRELARLLDEQFF
CDR3 DNA: TGTGCCAGGAAGCTTAGGGAACTAGCGAGACTTCTTGATGAGCAGTTCTTC

CDR3 length: 13
V gene: TRBV30
J gene: TRBJ1-4
D gene: .
clone size: .
CDR3 protein: CAWSVQGNEKLFF
CDR3 DNA: TGTGCCTGGAGTGTACAAGGAAATGAAAAACTGTTTTTT

CDR3 length: 16
V gene: TRBV7-8
J gene: TRBJ2-1
D gene: TRBD2
clone size: .
CDR3 protein: CASSWGLALSYNEQFF
CDR3 DNA: TGTGCCAGCAGCTGGGGACTAGCGCTGTCCTACAATGAGCAGTTCTTC

CDR3 length: 17
V gene: TRBV15
J gene: TRBJ2-7
D gene: .
clone size: .
CDR3 protein: CATSRPGLGDRIYEQYF
CDR3 DNA: TGTGCCACCAGCAGACCCGGACTGGGGGACCGAATCTACGAGCAGTACTTC

CDR3 length: 20
V gene: TRBV21-1
J gene: TRBJ2-3
D gene: .
clone size: once
CDR3 protein: CASSRLGLWGWDRVADTQYF
CDR3 DNA: TGTGCCAGCAGCAGATTGGGTTTGTGGGGTTGGGACAGGGTCGCAGATACGCAGTATTTT

CDR3 length: 13
V gene: TRBV5-5
J gene: TRBJ1-4
D gene: .
clone size: .
CDR3 protein: CASSSWQNEKLFF
CDR3 DNA: TGTGCCAGCAGCTCGTGGCAGAATGAAAAACTGTTTTTT

CDR3 length: 15
V gene: TRBV27
J gene: TRBJ1-6
D gene: .
clone size: .
CDR3 protein: CASSFGTAYNSPLHF
CDR3 DNA: TGTGCCAGCAGTTTTGGGACGGCTTATAATTCACCCCTCCACTTT

CDR3 length: 14
V gene: TRBV7-9
J gene: TRBJ2-2
D gene: .
clone size: .
CDR3 protein: CASGPPPNTGELFF
CDR3 DNA: TGTGCCAGCGGGCCGCCGCCGAACACCGGGGAGCTGTTTTTT